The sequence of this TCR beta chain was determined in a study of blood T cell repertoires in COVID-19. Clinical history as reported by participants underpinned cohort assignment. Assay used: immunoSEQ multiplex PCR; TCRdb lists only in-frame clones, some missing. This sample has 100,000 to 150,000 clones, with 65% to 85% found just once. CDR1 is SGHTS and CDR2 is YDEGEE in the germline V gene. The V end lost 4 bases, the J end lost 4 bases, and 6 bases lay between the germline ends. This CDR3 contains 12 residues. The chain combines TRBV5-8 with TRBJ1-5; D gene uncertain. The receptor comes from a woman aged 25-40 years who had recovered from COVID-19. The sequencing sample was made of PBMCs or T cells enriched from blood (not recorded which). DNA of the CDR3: TGTGCCAGCAGCGCCCTAAATCAGCCCCAGCATTTT. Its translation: CASSALNQPQHF.